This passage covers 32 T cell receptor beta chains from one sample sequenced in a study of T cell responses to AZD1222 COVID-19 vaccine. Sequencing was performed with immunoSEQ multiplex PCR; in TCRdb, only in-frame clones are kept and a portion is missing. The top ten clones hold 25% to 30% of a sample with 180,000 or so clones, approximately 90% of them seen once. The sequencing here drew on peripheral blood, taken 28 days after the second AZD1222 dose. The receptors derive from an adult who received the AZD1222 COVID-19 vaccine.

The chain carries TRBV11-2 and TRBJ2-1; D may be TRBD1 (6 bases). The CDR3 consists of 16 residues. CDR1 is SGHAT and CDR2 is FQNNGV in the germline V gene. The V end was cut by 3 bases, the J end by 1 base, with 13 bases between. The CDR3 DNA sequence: TGTGCCAGCAGCTTTAGGGCAGGGGCGTCCTACAATGAGCAGTTCTTC. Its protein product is CASSFRAGASYNEQFF.

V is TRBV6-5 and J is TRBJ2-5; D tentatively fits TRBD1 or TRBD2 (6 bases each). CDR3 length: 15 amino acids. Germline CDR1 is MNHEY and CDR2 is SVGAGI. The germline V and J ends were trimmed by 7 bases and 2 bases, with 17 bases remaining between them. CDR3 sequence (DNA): TGTGCCAGCATCCAAGGGGGGACTCCGCAAGAGACCCAGTACTTC. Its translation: CASIQGGTPQETQYF.

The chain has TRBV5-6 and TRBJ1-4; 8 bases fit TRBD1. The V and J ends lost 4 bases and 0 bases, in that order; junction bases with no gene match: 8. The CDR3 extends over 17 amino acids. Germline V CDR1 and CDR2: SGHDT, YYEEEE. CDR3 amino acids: CASSTWTGLATNEKLFF. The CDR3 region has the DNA TGTGCCAGCAGCACTTGGACAGGGTTGGCAACTAATGAAAAACTGTTTTTT.

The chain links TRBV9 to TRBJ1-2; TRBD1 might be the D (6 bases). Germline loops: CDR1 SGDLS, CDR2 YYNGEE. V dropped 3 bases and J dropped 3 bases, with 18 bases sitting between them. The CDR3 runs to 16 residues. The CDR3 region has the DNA TGTGCCAGCAGCGCCCAAAGGTCGACAGGTCACTATGGCTACACCTTC. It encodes CASSAQRSTGHYGYTF.

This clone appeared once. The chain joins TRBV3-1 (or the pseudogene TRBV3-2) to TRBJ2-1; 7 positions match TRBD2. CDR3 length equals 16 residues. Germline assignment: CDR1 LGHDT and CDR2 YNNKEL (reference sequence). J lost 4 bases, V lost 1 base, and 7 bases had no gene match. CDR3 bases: TGTGCCAGCAGCCAAGTTCTAGCGGTTATATACAATGAGCAGTTCTTC. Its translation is CASSQVLAVIYNEQFF.

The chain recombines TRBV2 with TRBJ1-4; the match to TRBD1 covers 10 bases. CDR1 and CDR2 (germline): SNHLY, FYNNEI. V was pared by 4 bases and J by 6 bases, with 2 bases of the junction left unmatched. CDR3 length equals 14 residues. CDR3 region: CASSGDRGDEKLFF. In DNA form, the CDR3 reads TGTGCCAGCAGTGGGGACAGGGGCGATGAAAAACTGTTTTTT.

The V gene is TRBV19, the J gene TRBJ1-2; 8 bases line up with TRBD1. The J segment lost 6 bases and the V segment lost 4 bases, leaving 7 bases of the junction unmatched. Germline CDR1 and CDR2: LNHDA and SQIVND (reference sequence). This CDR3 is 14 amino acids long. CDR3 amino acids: CASSTGQGRDGYTF. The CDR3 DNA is TGTGCCAGTAGTACTGGACAGGGTCGAGATGGCTACACCTTC.

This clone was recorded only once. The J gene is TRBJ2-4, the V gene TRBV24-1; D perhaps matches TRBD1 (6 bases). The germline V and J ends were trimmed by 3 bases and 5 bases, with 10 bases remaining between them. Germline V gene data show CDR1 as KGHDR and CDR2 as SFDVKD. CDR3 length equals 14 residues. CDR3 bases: TGTGCCACCAGTGATCGGACAGACGAAAACATTCAGTACTTC. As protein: CATSDRTDENIQYF.

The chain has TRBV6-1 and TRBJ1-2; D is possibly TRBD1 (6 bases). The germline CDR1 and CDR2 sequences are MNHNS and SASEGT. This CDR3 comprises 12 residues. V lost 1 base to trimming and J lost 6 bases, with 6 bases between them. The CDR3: CASSEGQDGYTF. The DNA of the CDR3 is TGTGCCAGCAGTGAAGGACAGGATGGCTACACCTTC.

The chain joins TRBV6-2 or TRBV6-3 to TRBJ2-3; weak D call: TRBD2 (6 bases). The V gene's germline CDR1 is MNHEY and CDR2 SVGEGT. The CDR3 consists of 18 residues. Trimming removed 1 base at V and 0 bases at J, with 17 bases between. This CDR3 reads CASSYYIRDFLSTDTQYF. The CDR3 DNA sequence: TGTGCCAGCAGTTACTATATTAGGGACTTCCTAAGCACAGATACGCAGTATTTT.

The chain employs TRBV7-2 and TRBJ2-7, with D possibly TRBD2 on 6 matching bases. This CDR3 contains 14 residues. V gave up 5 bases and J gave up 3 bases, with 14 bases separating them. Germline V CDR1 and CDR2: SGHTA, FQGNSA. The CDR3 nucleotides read TGTGCCAGCAGCCAATACGGGAGAGGCTACGAGCAGTACTTC. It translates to CASSQYGRGYEQYF.

The CDR3 bases are TGTGCCAGCAGCTTAGCCCCGGGACTAAGCACAGATACGCAGTATTTT. Protein sequence: CASSLAPGLSTDTQYF. The chain combines TRBV7-6 with TRBJ2-3; TRBD2 matches 7 bases. V lost 0 bases, J lost 0 bases, and 3 bases stayed unmatched. The CDR3 covers 16 residues. The germline CDR1 and CDR2 sequences are SGHVS and FNYEAQ.

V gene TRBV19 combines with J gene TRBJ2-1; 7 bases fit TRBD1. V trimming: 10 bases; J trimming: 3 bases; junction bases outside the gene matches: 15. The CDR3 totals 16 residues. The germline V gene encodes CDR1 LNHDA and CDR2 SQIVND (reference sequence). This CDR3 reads CATMDATGSFYNEQFF. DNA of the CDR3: TGTGCCACGATGGACGCGACAGGGAGTTTCTACAATGAGCAGTTCTTC.

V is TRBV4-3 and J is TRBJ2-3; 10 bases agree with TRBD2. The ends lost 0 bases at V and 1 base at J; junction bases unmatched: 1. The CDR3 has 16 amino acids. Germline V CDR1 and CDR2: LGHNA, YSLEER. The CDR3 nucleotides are TGCGCCAGCAGCCAAGATCTAGCGGGGGGCACAGATACGCAGTATTTT. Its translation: CASSQDLAGGTDTQYF.

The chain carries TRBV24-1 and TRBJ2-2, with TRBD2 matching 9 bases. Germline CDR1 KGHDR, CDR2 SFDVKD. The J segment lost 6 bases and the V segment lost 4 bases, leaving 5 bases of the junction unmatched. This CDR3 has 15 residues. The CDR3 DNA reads TGTGCCACCAGTGAACTAGCGGGCGGGCCCGGGGAGCTGTTTTTT. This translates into CATSELAGGPGELFF.

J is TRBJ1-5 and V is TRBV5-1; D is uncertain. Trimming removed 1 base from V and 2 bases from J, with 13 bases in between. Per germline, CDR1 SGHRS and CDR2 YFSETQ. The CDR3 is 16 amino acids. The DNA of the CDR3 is TGCGCCAGCAGCTTGAAGCCCCAAGGCGGCAATCAGCCCCAGCATTTT. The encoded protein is CASSLKPQGGNQPQHF.

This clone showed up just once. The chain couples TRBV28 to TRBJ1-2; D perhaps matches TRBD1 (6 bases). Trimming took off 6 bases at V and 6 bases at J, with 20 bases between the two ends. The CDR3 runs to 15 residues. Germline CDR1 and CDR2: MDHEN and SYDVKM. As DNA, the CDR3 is TGTGCCAGCAGACGCACAGGGTTTTCTAAGGATGGCTACACCTTC. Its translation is CASRRTGFSKDGYTF.

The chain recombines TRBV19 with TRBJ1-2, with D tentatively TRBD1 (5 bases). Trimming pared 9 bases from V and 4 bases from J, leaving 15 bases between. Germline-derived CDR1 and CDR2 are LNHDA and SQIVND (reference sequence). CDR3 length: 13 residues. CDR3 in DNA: TGTGCCAGCCTGACAGTTCCGGCCTATGGCTACACCTTC. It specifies CASLTVPAYGYTF. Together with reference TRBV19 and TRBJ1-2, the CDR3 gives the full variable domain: DGGITQSPKYLFRKEGQNVTLSCEQNLNHDAMYWYRQDPGQGLRLIYYSQIVNDFQKGDIAEGYSVSREKKESFPLTVTSAQKNPTAFYLCASLTVPAYGYTFGSGTRLTVV.

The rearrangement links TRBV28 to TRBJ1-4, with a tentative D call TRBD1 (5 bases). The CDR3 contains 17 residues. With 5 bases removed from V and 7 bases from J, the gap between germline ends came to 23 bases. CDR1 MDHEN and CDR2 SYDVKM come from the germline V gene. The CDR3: CASSGYPSGGLSEKLFF. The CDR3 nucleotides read TGTGCCAGCAGTGGATACCCTTCGGGGGGACTAAGTGAAAAACTGTTTTTT.

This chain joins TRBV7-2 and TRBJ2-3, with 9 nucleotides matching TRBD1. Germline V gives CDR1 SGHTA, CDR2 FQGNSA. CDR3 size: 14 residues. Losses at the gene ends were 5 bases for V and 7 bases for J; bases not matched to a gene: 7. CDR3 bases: TGTGCCAGCAGCCCCCGGGACAGGGTAAATACGCAGTATTTT. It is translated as CASSPRDRVNTQYF.

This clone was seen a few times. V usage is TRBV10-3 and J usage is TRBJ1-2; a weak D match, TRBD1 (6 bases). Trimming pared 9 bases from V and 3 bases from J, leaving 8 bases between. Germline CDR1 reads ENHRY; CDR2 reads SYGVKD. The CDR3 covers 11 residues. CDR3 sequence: CAMSGDYGYTF. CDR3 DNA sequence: TGTGCCATGTCAGGGGACTATGGCTACACCTTC.

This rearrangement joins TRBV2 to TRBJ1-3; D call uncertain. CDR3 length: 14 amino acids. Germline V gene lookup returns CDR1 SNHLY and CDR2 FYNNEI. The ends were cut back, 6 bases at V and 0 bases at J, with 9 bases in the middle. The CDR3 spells CASSDWSSGNTIYF. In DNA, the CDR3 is TGTGCCAGCAGCGACTGGTCCTCTGGAAACACCATATATTTT.

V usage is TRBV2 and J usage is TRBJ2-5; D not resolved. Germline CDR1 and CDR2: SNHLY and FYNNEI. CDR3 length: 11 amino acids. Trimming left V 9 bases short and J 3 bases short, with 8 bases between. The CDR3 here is CASTIEETQYF. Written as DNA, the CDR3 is TGTGCCAGTACGATTGAAGAGACCCAGTACTTC.

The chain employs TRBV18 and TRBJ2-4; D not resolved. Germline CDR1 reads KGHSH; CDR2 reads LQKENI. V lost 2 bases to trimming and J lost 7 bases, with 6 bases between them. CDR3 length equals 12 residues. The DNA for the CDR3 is TGTGCCAGCTCACCAGGTCAGAACATTCAGTACTTC. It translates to CASSPGQNIQYF.

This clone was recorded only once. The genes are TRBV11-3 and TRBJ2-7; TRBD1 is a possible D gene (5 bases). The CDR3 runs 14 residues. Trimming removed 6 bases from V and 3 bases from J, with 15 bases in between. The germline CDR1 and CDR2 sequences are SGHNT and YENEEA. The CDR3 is CASSLGAQSYEQYF. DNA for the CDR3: TGTGCCAGCAGTCTAGGGGCACAGAGCTACGAGCAGTACTTC.

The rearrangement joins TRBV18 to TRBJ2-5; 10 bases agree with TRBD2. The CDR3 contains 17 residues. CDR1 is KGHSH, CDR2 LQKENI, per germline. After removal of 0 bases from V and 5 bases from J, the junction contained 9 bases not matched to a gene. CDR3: CASSPPSGGSGRETQYF. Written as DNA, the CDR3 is TGTGCCAGCTCACCACCGTCCGGAGGTAGCGGGAGGGAGACCCAGTACTTC. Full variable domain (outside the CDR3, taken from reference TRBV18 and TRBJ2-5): NAGVMQNPRHLVRRRGQEARLRCSPMKGHSHVYWYRQLPEEGLKFMVYLQKENIIDESGMPKERFSAEFPKEGPSILRIQQVVRGDSAAYFCASSPPSGGSGRETQYFGPGTRLLVL.

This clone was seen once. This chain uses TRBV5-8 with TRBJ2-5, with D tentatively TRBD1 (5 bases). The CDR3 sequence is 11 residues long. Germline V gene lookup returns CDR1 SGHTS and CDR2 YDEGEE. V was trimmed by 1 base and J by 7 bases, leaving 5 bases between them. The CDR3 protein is CASSLTGTQYF. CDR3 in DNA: TGTGCCAGCAGCTTGACAGGGACCCAGTACTTC.

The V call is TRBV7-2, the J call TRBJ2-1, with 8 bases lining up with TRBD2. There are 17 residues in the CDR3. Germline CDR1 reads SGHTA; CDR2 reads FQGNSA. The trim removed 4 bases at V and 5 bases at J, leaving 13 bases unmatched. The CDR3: CASSSLLSGGTHNEQFF. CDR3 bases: TGTGCCAGCAGCTCTTTGCTATCGGGAGGGACCCACAATGAGCAGTTCTTC.

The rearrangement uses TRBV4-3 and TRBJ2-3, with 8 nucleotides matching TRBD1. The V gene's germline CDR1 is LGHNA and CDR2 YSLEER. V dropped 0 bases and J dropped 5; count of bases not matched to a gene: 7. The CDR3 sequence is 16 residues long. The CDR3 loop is CASSQDAQGVIDTQYF. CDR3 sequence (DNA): TGCGCCAGCAGCCAAGATGCACAGGGGGTGATAGATACGCAGTATTTT.

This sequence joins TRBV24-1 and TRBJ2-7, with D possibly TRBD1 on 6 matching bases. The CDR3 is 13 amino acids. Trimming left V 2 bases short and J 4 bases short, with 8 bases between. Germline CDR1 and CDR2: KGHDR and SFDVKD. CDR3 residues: CATSDSDRYEQYF. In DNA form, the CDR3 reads TGTGCCACCAGTGATTCCGACAGGTACGAGCAGTACTTC.

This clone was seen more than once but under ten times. CDR3 sequence (DNA): TGTGCCAGCAGTACTTACAGGGGGCTGGGCTACGAGCAGTACTTC. The encoded protein is CASSTYRGLGYEQYF. The chain is built from TRBV6-2 or TRBV6-3 and TRBJ2-7, with 9 positions matching TRBD1. V lost 5 bases and J lost 3; bases outside the gene matches: 8. This CDR3 region has 15 residues. CDR1 and CDR2 from the germline V gene are MNHEY and SVGEGT.

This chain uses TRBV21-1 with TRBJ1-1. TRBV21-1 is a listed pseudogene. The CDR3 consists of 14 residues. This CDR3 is CASSPGGSNTEAFF. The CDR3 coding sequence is TGTGCCAGCAGCCCCGGGGGTTCGAACACTGAAGCTTTCTTT.